This passage covers 23 T cell receptor beta chains from one sample sequenced in a study of blood T cell repertoires in COVID-19. The data were produced by immunoSEQ multiplex PCR, yet TCRdb's version contains in-frame clones alone and is incomplete. This sample yields hundreds of thousands of clones, of which roughly 85% are seen a single time; 2.5% belongs to the top ten. The sequencing sample was made of PBMCs or T cells enriched from blood (not recorded which). The receptors were sampled from a woman aged 45-59 years who had recovered from COVID-19.

V is TRBV2 and J is TRBJ1-2; no reliable D call. The CDR3 is 13 amino acids. Germline assignment: CDR1 SNHLY and CDR2 FYNNEI. Trimming stripped 2 bases from V and 8 bases from J, with 12 bases between. This CDR3 reads CASSEKERAGYTF. Here the CDR3 DNA reads TGTGCCAGCAGTGAAAAGGAGAGGGCAGGCTACACCTTC.

V usage is TRBV27 and J usage is TRBJ1-1, with TRBD1 as a possible D gene (5 bases). Trimming took 5 bases from V and 3 from J, leaving 13 bases between them. This CDR3 has 14 amino acids. Germline values: CDR1 MNHEY, CDR2 SMNVEV (reference sequence). This CDR3 reads CASSAAGLDTEAFF. The CDR3 DNA reads as TGTGCCAGCAGTGCGGCAGGGTTGGACACTGAAGCTTTCTTT.

Here the CDR3 DNA reads TGTGCCAGCAGCCAGGTTCCCGGGACAGGTAGATACTTC. Translation: CASSQVPGTGRYF. V is TRBV5-4 and J is TRBJ2-4; the match to TRBD1 covers 8 bases. Germline CDR1 SGHNT, CDR2 YYREEE (reference sequence). The CDR3 has 13 amino acids. Trimming cost V 4 bases and J 16 bases; bases outside gene matches: 13.

The chain employs TRBV28 and TRBJ2-7, with 11 positions matching TRBD1. The CDR3 sequence is 15 residues long. Per germline, CDR1 MDHEN and CDR2 SYDVKM. V lost 6 bases to trimming and J lost 5 bases; unmatched junction nucleotides: 9. CDR3 nucleotide sequence: TGTGCCAGCAGCCCTGCTGGGACAGGGGGGGACGAGCAGTACTTC. Its translation is CASSPAGTGGDEQYF.

The chain employs TRBV12-3 or TRBV12-4 and TRBJ2-7; 10 bases are a match to TRBD1. This CDR3 is built from 13 residues. V shed 9 bases and J 6 bases; nucleotides not matched to a gene: 8. The CDR3 DNA reads TGTGCCAGTACCGGGACAGGGGCTGGCGAGCAGTACTTC. This encodes CASTGTGAGEQYF.

The chain carries TRBV7-9 and TRBJ1-1; maybe TRBD1 (5 bases). V was clipped by 3 bases and J by 6 bases, with 11 bases between them. Germline CDR1 is SEHNR and CDR2 is FQNEAQ (reference sequence). The CDR3 sequence is 13 residues long. For the CDR3, the DNA is TGTGCCAGCAGCTTTCGGGGGTGGGCTGAAGCTTTCTTT. Its protein product is CASSFRGWAEAFF.

This chain connects TRBV21-1 to TRBJ1-6; whether TRBD1, the table's D call, matches the DNA was not checked. TRBV21-1 is listed as a pseudogene. This CDR3 has 18 amino acids. The CDR3 nucleotides are TGTGCCAGCAGCTACGGACGAGATGGGGGCCCCTATAATTCACCCCTCCACTTT. Amino acid sequence: CASSYGRDGGPYNSPLHF.

V usage is TRBV28 and J usage is TRBJ2-7, with D tentatively TRBD1 (6 bases). The germline V gene has CDR1 MDHEN and CDR2 SYDVKM. V was trimmed by 7 bases and J by 9 bases, leaving 16 bases between them. The CDR3 extends over 12 amino acids. CDR3 nucleotide sequence: TGTGCCAGCACCGCGAGGGTAGGGGGGCAGTACTTC. This translates into CASTARVGGQYF.

The V gene is TRBV10-1, the J gene TRBJ1-6; possibly TRBD1 for D (6 bases). Germline assignment: CDR1 WNHNN and CDR2 SYGVQD (reference sequence). This CDR3 spans 15 amino acids. V lost 2 bases and J lost 3, with 8 bases in between. The CDR3 DNA follows: TGCGCCAGCAGTGAGGGACAGAACTATAATTCACCCCTCCACTTT. It codes for CASSEGQNYNSPLHF.

The V and J genes are TRBV4-1 and TRBJ2-7; 8 bases are shared with TRBD2. Germline CDR1 is MGHRA and CDR2 is YSYEKL. The CDR3 loop spans 15 amino acids. V shed 0 bases, J shed 6 bases, and the junction held 7 bases outside the gene matches. The CDR3 nucleotides read TGCGCCAGCAGCCAAGAGGGGCTAGCGGGCGGCGAGCAGTACTTC. This translates into CASSQEGLAGGEQYF.

The J gene is TRBJ2-2, the V gene TRBV7-3, with 7 bases fitting TRBD1. V dropped 1 base and J dropped 6; count of bases not matched to a gene: 11. The CDR3 is 17 amino acids. Per the germline V gene, CDR1 is SGHTA and CDR2 is FQGTGA. The CDR3 sequence is CASSLRALQGFPGELFF. The CDR3 coding sequence is TGTGCCAGCAGCTTAAGGGCTTTACAGGGGTTCCCCGGGGAGCTGTTTTTT.

The chain has TRBV9 and TRBJ2-1; D remains ambiguous. Germline CDR1 SGDLS, CDR2 YYNGEE. The germline V and J ends were trimmed by 5 bases and 0 bases, with 12 bases remaining between them. The CDR3 extends over 15 amino acids. The CDR3 nucleotides are TGTGCCAGCAGTGTGGGCCACTTCTCCTACAATGAGCAGTTCTTC. This gives the protein CASSVGHFSYNEQFF.

V gene TRBV18 combines with J gene TRBJ2-5; D possibly corresponds to TRBD1 (7 bases). Germline CDR1 KGHSH, CDR2 LQKENI. This CDR3 contains 13 residues. V was shortened by 5 bases and J by 5 bases, with 12 bases between the two germline ends. CDR3 residues: CASSGGGFETQYF. For the CDR3, the DNA is TGTGCCAGCTCAGGAGGGGGCTTTGAGACCCAGTACTTC.

J is TRBJ2-5 and V is TRBV24-1; D possibly corresponds to TRBD2 (5 bases). This CDR3 spans 14 amino acids. Germline-derived CDR1 and CDR2 are KGHDR and SFDVKD. V was shortened by 4 bases and J by 1 base, with 9 bases between the two germline ends. DNA of the CDR3: TGTGCCACCAGTGACGGACTGGTCCAAGAGACCCAGTACTTC. Protein product: CATSDGLVQETQYF.

The genes are TRBV5-1 and TRBJ2-7; the D gene is possibly TRBD2 (5 bases). There are 13 residues in the CDR3. V lost 4 bases and J lost 4, with 12 bases in between. Germline lookup yields CDR1 SGHRS and CDR2 YFSETQ. CDR3 sequence: CASSPRRGYEQYF. CDR3 sequence (DNA): TGCGCCAGCAGCCCGCGACGGGGTTACGAGCAGTACTTC.

The genes are TRBV19 and TRBJ1-2; possible D gene TRBD1, 5 bases. V was clipped by 10 bases and J by 4 bases, with 19 bases between them. CDR1 LNHDA and CDR2 SQIVND come from the germline V gene (reference sequence). This CDR3 region has 14 residues. The CDR3 DNA follows: TGTGCCACCCGGACCGGGGGAGGACCCTATGGCTACACCTTC. Translating gives CATRTGGGPYGYTF.

The chain joins TRBV9 to TRBJ2-1; D might be TRBD1 (5 bases). V was shortened by 2 bases and J by 8 bases, with 14 bases between the two germline ends. The CDR3 is made up of 14 amino acids. Germline CDR1 SGDLS, CDR2 YYNGEE. The CDR3 nucleotides are TGTGCCAGCAGCGTGAAGCCAGGGCACGATGAGCAGTTCTTC. Protein: CASSVKPGHDEQFF.

The V and J genes are TRBV5-1 and TRBJ1-6; 7 positions agree with TRBD1. The CDR3 is made up of 17 amino acids. Germline V gives CDR1 SGHRS, CDR2 YFSETQ. With 4 bases clipped from V and 0 bases from J, the junction kept 7 bases outside the gene matches. CDR3 residues: CASSPGQESSYNSPLHF. The CDR3, as DNA: TGCGCCAGCAGCCCCGGACAGGAGAGCTCCTATAATTCACCCCTCCACTTT.

This clone was observed once. The J gene is TRBJ1-1, the V gene TRBV5-1; 7 positions agree with TRBD1. The J segment lost 3 bases and the V segment lost 4 bases, leaving 9 bases of the junction unmatched. Looked up from germline, CDR1 is SGHRS and CDR2 is YFSETQ. The length of the CDR3 is 15 residues. DNA for the CDR3: TGCGCCAGCAGCGGCCCGGACAGGACCTACACTGAAGCTTTCTTT. This gives the protein CASSGPDRTYTEAFF.

CDR3: CASSNIGVLYQETQYF. CDR3 DNA sequence: TGTGCCAGCAGCAACATAGGGGTATTGTACCAAGAGACCCAGTACTTC. The chain has TRBV28 and TRBJ2-5, with a tentative D call TRBD1 (5 bases). The germline gives CDR1 MDHEN, CDR2 SYDVKM. The CDR3 sequence is 16 residues long. Trimming took 6 bases from V and 0 from J, leaving 17 bases between them.

V is TRBV2 and J is TRBJ1-2; possible D gene TRBD1, 6 bases. Trimming pared 7 bases from V and 2 bases from J, leaving 14 bases between. Germline V gene data show CDR1 as SNHLY and CDR2 as FYNNEI. The length of the CDR3 is 14 residues. As DNA, the CDR3 is TGTGCCAGCAAACCGGGACACTCGAACTATGGCTACACCTTC. Translating gives CASKPGHSNYGYTF.

This chain connects TRBV19 to TRBJ1-2; 8 positions match TRBD1. J gave up 3 bases and V 7 bases, and 7 bases lay outside the gene matches. CDR3 length equals 14 residues. Germline V gene data show CDR1 as LNHDA and CDR2 as SQIVND (reference sequence). The CDR3 nucleotides read TGTGCCAGTAACGAACAGGGGGTAGACTATGGCTACACCTTC. This gives the protein CASNEQGVDYGYTF.

V usage is TRBV29-1 and J usage is TRBJ2-1; 10 bases map to TRBD2. With 4 bases clipped from V and 6 bases from J, the junction kept 9 bases outside the gene matches. Germline CDR1 SQVTM, CDR2 ANQGSEA. The CDR3 loop spans 15 amino acids. This CDR3 reads CSVGLAGFVSNEQFF. DNA of the CDR3: TGCAGCGTTGGACTAGCGGGTTTCGTTAGCAATGAGCAGTTCTTC.